This T cell receptor (beta chain) was obtained from a study of OX40 agonist ivuxolimab in advanced cancers. Study-level information: While on treatment, patients had intravenous ivuxolimab at 0.01 to 10 mg/kg every 2 weeks. General study results and limits: At 0.1 to 3.0 mg/kg, clonal expansion of CD4+ and CD8+ blood T cells had occurred by week 6. Partly responding patients at 0.1-3.0 mg/kg showed some of the smallest clonal expansion.

Germline CDR1 WSHSY, CDR2 SAAADI. The CDR3 consists of 14 residues. The germline V and J ends were trimmed by 6 bases and 2 bases, with 11 bases remaining between them. Of note for this clone: What it recognizes is unknown.

This table comes from immunoSEQ multiplex PCR, and its TCRdb copy is limited to in-frame clones, with some not included. Of approximately 74,000 clones listed, roughly 89% are singletons. The genes are TRBV10-2 and TRBJ2-1; a possible D gene is TRBD1 (5 bases). Sample: CD4+ or CD8+ T cells sorted from blood, taken in a trial of the OX40 agonist ivuxolimab. The clonotype comes from an adult with an advanced solid tumor such as melanoma, head and neck, liver or kidney cancer. The CDR3 reads CASSVDSPYNEQFF. CDR3 sequence (DNA): TGCGCCAGCAGCGTTGACAGCCCCTACAATGAGCAGTTCTTC.